These T cell receptor beta chains were read from a single sample in a study of cytomegalovirus exposure and HLA in healthy donors. The table came from immunoSEQ multiplex PCR; TCRdb's copy has only in-frame clones and leaves some out. This sample's table reports fewer than 35,000 clones. The sample consisted of PBMCs. The receptors were sampled from a female donor in good health and CMV-seronegative. Both conserved end residues are part of each CDR3. D genes are given only for firm matches. Size tells how often a clone was seen (once, few, many) or the class of an expanded clone, and some rows leave it out.

TRBD1	TRBV19	.	TRBJ1-2	CASSHRGRDGYTF	TGTGCCAGTAGTCACAGGGGGCGGGATGGCTACACCTTC
TRBD1	TRBV7-8	.	TRBJ2-7	CASSLLTGQAYEQYF	TGTGCCAGCAGCTTACTGACGGGACAGGCTTACGAGCAGTACTTC
.	TRBV28	.	TRBJ2-7	CASSLSPGYYEQYF	TGTGCCAGCAGTTTATCGCCAGGGTACTACGAGCAGTACTTC
.	TRBV6-5	.	TRBJ1-1	CASSYGGTEAFF	TGTGCCAGCAGTTACGGAGGGACTGAAGCTTTCTTT
.	TRBV4-3	.	TRBJ1-1	CASSQDKGGLEAFF	TGCGCCAGCAGCCAAGATAAAGGCGGACTGGAAGCTTTCTTT
.	TRBV2	.	TRBJ2-1	CASSPDSSSYNEQFF	TGTGCCAGCAGTCCTGACAGCAGTTCCTACAATGAGCAGTTCTTC
TRBD1	TRBV10-3	.	TRBJ1-1	CAISGPGQGTEAFF	TGTGCCATCAGTGGGCCGGGACAGGGAACTGAAGCTTTCTTT
TRBD1	TRBV27	.	TRBJ2-7	CASSPGQATYEQYF	TGTGCCAGCAGCCCGGGACAGGCGACCTACGAGCAGTACTTC
.	TRBV19	.	TRBJ1-5	CASSLFNQPQHF	TGTGCCAGTAGTCTGTTTAATCAGCCCCAGCATTTT
.	TRBV7-6	.	TRBJ2-7	CASSFTGREQYF	TGTGCCAGCAGCTTTACAGGGCGGGAGCAGTACTTC
.	TRBV7-9	.	TRBJ2-7	CASSSSGSLSPSYEQYF	TGTGCCAGCAGCTCTAGTGGTTCCCTTTCCCCCTCCTACGAGCAGTACTTC
.	TRBV27	.	TRBJ1-5	CASSSTEYSNQPQHF	TGTGCCAGCAGTTCAACAGAGTATAGCAATCAGCCCCAGCATTTT
.	TRBV6-1	.	TRBJ1-5	CATLALLAQPQHF	TGTGCCACCCTGGCTCTTTTAGCACAGCCCCAGCATTTT
TRBD1	TRBV27	.	TRBJ1-1	CASSPGTANTEAFF	TGTGCCAGCAGTCCCGGGACAGCCAACACTGAAGCTTTCTTT
TRBD1	TRBV7-6	.	TRBJ1-1	CASSYRQGGVPEAFF	TGTGCCAGCAGTTATAGACAGGGGGGCGTCCCTGAAGCTTTCTTT
.	TRBV9	.	TRBJ2-1	CASSERVITGEQFF	TGTGCCAGCAGCGAAAGGGTTATAACAGGAGAGCAGTTCTTC
.	TRBV6-4	.	TRBJ2-2	CASSEQMETGELFF	TGTGCCAGCAGTGAACAGATGGAAACCGGGGAGCTGTTTTTT
TRBD1	TRBV18	.	TRBJ2-1	CASSPPLGQGSHEQFF	TGTGCCAGCTCACCACCGTTGGGACAGGGGTCCCATGAGCAGTTCTTC
.	TRBV6-5	.	TRBJ2-5	CASSYSSPVPETQYF	TGTGCCAGCAGTTACTCGAGTCCGGTCCCAGAGACCCAGTACTTC
.	TRBV7-3	.	TRBJ1-1	CASSSGGGYTEAFF	TGTGCCAGCAGCTCCGGGGGAGGGTACACTGAAGCTTTCTTT
.	TRBV6-4	.	TRBJ1-2	CASSDARGYTF	TGTGCCAGCAGTGACGCGAGGGGCTACACCTTC
TRBD2	TRBV15	.	TRBJ2-1	CATSRDTSGGFNEQLF	TGTGCCACCAGCAGGGATACTAGCGGGGGGTTCAATGAGCAGCTCTTC
.	TRBV27	.	TRBJ1-2	CASTVQPGLGYTF	TGTGCCAGCACCGTCCAGCCAGGGCTAGGCTACACCTTC
.	TRBV5-1	.	TRBJ1-1	CASSRNGLQLNTEAFF	TGCGCCAGCAGCCGGAATGGACTGCAGTTGAACACTGAAGCTTTCTTT
TRBD2	TRBV30	.	TRBJ2-2	CAWTSGGADTGELFF	TGTGCCTGGACTAGCGGGGGGGCCGACACCGGGGAGCTGTTTTTT
TRBD1	TRBV2	.	TRBJ2-7	CASSRDSLSSYEQYF	TGTGCCAGCAGTAGGGACAGTCTAAGCTCCTACGAGCAGTACTTC
TRBD1	TRBV7-3	.	TRBJ2-2	CASSRDRGNTGELFF	TGTGCCAGCAGCCGGGACAGGGGGAACACCGGGGAGCTGTTTTTT
.	TRBV5-6	.	TRBJ2-7	CASSNRLYEQYF	TGTGCCAGCTCGAATCGGTTGTACGAGCAGTACTTC
TRBD1	TRBV5-1	.	TRBJ1-2	CASSSDRGLIGYTF	TGCGCCAGCAGTTCGGACAGGGGGCTTATTGGCTACACCTTC
.	TRBV7-9	medium-sized	TRBJ1-2	CASFRGALDGYTF	TGTGCCAGCTTTCGTGGGGCACTGGACGGCTACACCTTC
TRBD1	TRBV5-4	.	TRBJ2-1	CASSLGGQGGYNEQFF	TGTGCCAGCAGCTTGGGGGGACAGGGGGGTTACAATGAGCAGTTCTTC
.	TRBV7-2	.	TRBJ2-1	CASSFDVTSEQFF	TGTGCCAGCAGCTTTGACGTGACATCCGAGCAGTTCTTC
TRBD1	TRBV7-9	.	TRBJ2-3	CASSPKMGQGTDTQYF	TGTGCCAGCAGCCCAAAAATGGGACAGGGCACAGATACGCAGTATTTT
TRBD2	TRBV5-1	.	TRBJ2-7	CASSRLAGGNNGEQYF	TGCGCCAGCAGCCGGCTAGCGGGGGGGAACAATGGGGAGCAGTACTTC
TRBD1	TRBV5-1	.	TRBJ2-1	CASSPWTGEVDNEQFF	TGCGCCAGCAGCCCGTGGACAGGGGAAGTGGACAATGAGCAGTTCTTC
TRBD1	TRBV18	.	TRBJ2-7	CASSPQGAFYEQYF	TGTGCCAGCTCACCACAGGGGGCGTTCTACGAGCAGTACTTC
TRBD2	TRBV14	.	TRBJ2-7	CASSQTRRTSKDGQYF	TGTGCCAGCAGCCAAACGCGGCGGACTAGCAAGGATGGTCAGTACTTC
TRBD1	TRBV5-1	.	TRBJ1-4	CASRRETGAGEKLFF	TGCGCCAGCCGACGGGAGACAGGGGCCGGTGAAAAACTGTTTTTT
.	TRBV28	.	TRBJ1-5	CASSLWQDDQPQHF	TGTGCCAGCAGTTTATGGCAGGATGATCAGCCCCAGCATTTT
TRBD1	TRBV19	.	TRBJ1-2	CASSPTMTGGGYTF	TGTGCCAGTAGTCCAACGATGACAGGGGGTGGCTACACCTTC
TRBD1	TRBV6-5	.	TRBJ1-1	CASKRGQGPVTEAFF	TGTGCCAGCAAAAGGGGGCAGGGGCCTGTCACTGAAGCTTTCTTT
TRBD1	TRBV6-5	.	TRBJ2-7	CASTVGDSGSYEQYF	TGTGCCAGCACCGTTGGGGACAGCGGCTCCTACGAGCAGTACTTC
.	TRBV7-9	.	TRBJ1-1	CASSPSLGQLTEAFF	TGTGCCAGCAGCCCCAGTCTCGGACAGCTCACTGAAGCTTTCTTT
TRBD1	TRBV5-6	.	TRBJ2-5	CASSLGQGAGETQYF	TGTGCCAGCAGCTTGGGGCAGGGGGCGGGGGAGACCCAGTACTTC
.	TRBV11-2	.	TRBJ2-7	CASSQDRFSYEQYF	TGTGCCAGCAGCCAGGACAGATTCTCCTACGAGCAGTACTTC
.	TRBV5-5	.	TRBJ1-2	CASSLQQVQGYTF	TGTGCCAGCAGCTTACAACAGGTTCAAGGCTACACCTTC
TRBD1	TRBV7-9	.	TRBJ1-2	CASTSGGQWDGYTF	TGTGCCAGCACCTCAGGGGGCCAATGGGATGGCTACACCTTC
.	TRBV15	.	TRBJ1-6	CATSRSPGIYNSPLHF	TGTGCCACCAGCAGATCCCCCGGGATCTATAATTCACCCCTCCACTTT
TRBD2	TRBV14	.	TRBJ2-5	CASSFGTSVFQETQYF	TGTGCCAGCAGCTTTGGGACTAGCGTCTTCCAAGAGACCCAGTACTTC
.	TRBV11-2	.	TRBJ2-3	CASSPGSDTQYF	TGTGCCAGCAGCCCAGGGTCGGATACGCAGTATTTT
.	TRBV9	.	TRBJ2-5	CASSEGGGGQETQYF	TGTGCCAGCAGCGAGGGGGGGGGAGGACAAGAGACCCAGTACTTC
TRBD1	TRBV4-3	medium-sized	TRBJ1-1	CASSQDHRGNTEAFF	TGCGCCAGCAGCCAAGATCACAGGGGAAACACTGAAGCTTTCTTT
TRBD2	TRBV12-5	.	TRBJ2-1	CASRLGAGIYNEQFF	TGTGCTAGCCGACTGGGAGCGGGGATCTACAATGAGCAGTTCTTC
.	TRBV6-1	.	TRBJ1-6	CASSDSYNSPLHF	TGTGCCAGCAGTGACAGTTATAATTCACCCCTCCACTTT